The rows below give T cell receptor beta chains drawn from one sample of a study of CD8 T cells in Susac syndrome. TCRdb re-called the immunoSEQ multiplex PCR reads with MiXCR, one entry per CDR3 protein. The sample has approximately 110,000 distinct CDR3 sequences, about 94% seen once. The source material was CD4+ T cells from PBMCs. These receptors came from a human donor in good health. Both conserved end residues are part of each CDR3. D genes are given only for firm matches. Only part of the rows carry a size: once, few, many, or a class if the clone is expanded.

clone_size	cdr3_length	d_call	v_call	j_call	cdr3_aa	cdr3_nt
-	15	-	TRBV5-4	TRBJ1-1	CASSSTRVMNTEAFF	TGTGCCAGCAGCTCAACCAGGGTCATGAACACTGAAGCTTTCTTT
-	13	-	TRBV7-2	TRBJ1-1	CASSPGVGEVAFF	TGTGCCAGCAGCCCGGGTGTCGGGGAAGTAGCTTTCTTT
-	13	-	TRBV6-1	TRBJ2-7	CASSRQETYEQYF	TGTGCCAGCAGCCGCCAGGAAACCTACGAGCAGTACTTC
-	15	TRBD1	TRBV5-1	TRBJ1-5	CASSRGTDSNQPQHF	TGCGCCAGCAGCCGTGGGACAGATAGCAATCAGCCCCAGCATTTT
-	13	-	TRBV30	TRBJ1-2	CAWSLDGNYGYTF	TGTGCCTGGAGTCTGGACGGCAACTATGGCTACACCTTC
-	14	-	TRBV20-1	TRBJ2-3	CSARVALAGDTQYF	TGCAGTGCTAGAGTGGCTCTAGCTGGGGATACGCAGTATTTT
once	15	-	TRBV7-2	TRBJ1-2	CASSLESPGVSGYTF	TGTGCCAGCAGCTTAGAGTCCCCAGGGGTCAGCGGCTACACCTTC
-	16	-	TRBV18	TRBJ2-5	CASSPTPARAAETQYF	TGTGCCAGCTCACCGACCCCGGCCAGGGCCGCAGAGACCCAGTACTTC
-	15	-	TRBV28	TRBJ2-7	CASSPGGGRNYEQYF	TGTGCCAGCAGTCCAGGGGGCGGGAGGAATTACGAGCAGTACTTC
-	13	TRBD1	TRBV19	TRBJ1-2	CASTVQGAVGYTF	TGTGCCAGTACCGTACAGGGGGCTGTAGGCTACACCTTC
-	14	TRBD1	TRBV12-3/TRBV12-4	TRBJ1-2	CASTGDRGNYGYTF	TGTGCCAGCACCGGGGACAGGGGTAACTATGGCTACACCTTC
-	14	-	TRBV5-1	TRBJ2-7	CASSLVSSSYEQYF	TGCGCCAGCAGCTTGGTGTCGTCTTCCTACGAGCAGTACTTC
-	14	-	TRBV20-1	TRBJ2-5	CSARPTGSRETQYF	TGCAGTGCTAGACCTACAGGGTCCAGGGAGACCCAGTACTTC
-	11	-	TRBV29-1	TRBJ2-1	CSVGVYNEQFF	TGCAGCGTGGGAGTTTACAATGAGCAGTTCTTC
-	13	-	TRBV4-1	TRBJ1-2	CASSQSSNYGYTF	TGCGCCAGCAGCCAATCCTCTAACTATGGCTACACCTTC
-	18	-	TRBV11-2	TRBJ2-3	CASSLVGRAASSTDTQYF	TGTGCCAGCAGCTTAGTGGGTCGGGCGGCCTCTAGCACAGATACGCAGTATTTT
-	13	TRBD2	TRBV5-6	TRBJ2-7	CASSLTSGYEQYF	TGTGCCAGCAGCTTGACTAGCGGCTACGAGCAGTACTTC
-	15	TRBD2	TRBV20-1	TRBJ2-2	CSARQLAGAVGELFF	TGCAGTGCTAGACAACTAGCGGGAGCGGTCGGGGAGCTGTTTTTT
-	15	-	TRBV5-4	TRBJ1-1	CASSKRGGFNTEAFF	TGTGCCAGCAGTAAGAGGGGGGGATTCAACACTGAAGCTTTCTTT
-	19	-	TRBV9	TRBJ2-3	CASSVATVTGGRGADTQYF	TGTGCCAGCAGCGTAGCTACGGTAACGGGAGGCAGGGGAGCAGATACGCAGTATTTT
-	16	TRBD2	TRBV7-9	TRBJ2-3	CASSSTGTSPTDTQYF	TGTGCCAGCAGCTCGACCGGGACTAGCCCCACAGATACGCAGTATTTT
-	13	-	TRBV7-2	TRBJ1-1	CASSFNPNTEAFF	TGTGCCAGCAGCTTTAACCCGAACACTGAAGCTTTCTTT
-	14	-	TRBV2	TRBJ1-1	CASSVKGFNTEAFF	TGTGCCAGCAGTGTTAAGGGGTTTAACACTGAAGCTTTCTTT
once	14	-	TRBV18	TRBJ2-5	CASSPPQGQETQYF	TGTGCCAGCTCACCCCCACAAGGCCAAGAGACCCAGTACTTC
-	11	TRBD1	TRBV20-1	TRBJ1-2	CSATGGEGYTF	TGCAGCGCCACAGGGGGTGAAGGCTACACCTTC
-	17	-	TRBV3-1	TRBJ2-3	CASSQGTVAGHTDTQYF	TGTGCCAGCAGCCAAGGAACTGTCGCAGGGCACACAGATACGCAGTATTTT
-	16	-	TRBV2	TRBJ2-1	CASSSPLSGKGNEQFF	TGTGCCAGCAGTTCCCCTCTCTCCGGGAAGGGCAATGAGCAGTTCTTC
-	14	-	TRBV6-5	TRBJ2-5	CASSYSPAKETQYF	TGTGCCAGCAGTTACTCGCCGGCTAAAGAGACCCAGTACTTC
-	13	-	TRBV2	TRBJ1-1	CATGTGDGFEAFF	TGTGCCACCGGAACGGGGGACGGCTTTGAAGCTTTCTTT
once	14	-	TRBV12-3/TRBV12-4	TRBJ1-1	CASSLGGGSTEAFF	TGTGCCAGCAGTTTGGGGGGAGGGAGCACTGAAGCTTTCTTT
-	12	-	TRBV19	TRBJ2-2	CASSISVEELFF	TGTGCCAGTAGTATCTCGGTGGAGGAGCTGTTTTTT
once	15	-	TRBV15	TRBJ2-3	CATSGRGLGTDTQYF	TGTGCCACCAGCGGAAGGGGGTTAGGCACAGATACGCAGTATTTT
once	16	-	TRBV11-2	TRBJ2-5	CASSLMSGGGEETQYF	TGTGCCAGCAGCTTAATGTCTGGGGGCGGCGAGGAGACCCAGTACTTC
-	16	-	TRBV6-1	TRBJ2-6	CASSRRQLSGANVLTF	TGTGCCAGCAGTCGACGACAGCTCTCTGGGGCCAACGTCCTGACTTTC
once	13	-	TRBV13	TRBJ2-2	CASSLGHPGELFF	TGTGCCAGCAGCTTGGGACATCCCGGGGAGCTGTTTTTT
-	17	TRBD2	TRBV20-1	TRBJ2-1	CSARHLRASGSYNEQFF	TGCAGTGCTAGGCACCTGAGGGCTAGCGGATCCTACAATGAGCAGTTCTTC
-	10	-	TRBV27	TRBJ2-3	CASGAGTQYF	TGTGCCAGCGGGGCGGGTACGCAGTATTTT
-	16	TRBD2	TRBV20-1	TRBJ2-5	CSAPKYGGSTGETQYF	TGCAGTGCACCTAAGTATGGCGGGAGCACCGGGGAGACCCAGTACTTC
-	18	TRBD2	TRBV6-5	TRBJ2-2	CASSYSDSSGLSTGELFF	TGTGCCAGCAGTTACTCTGACTCTAGCGGGCTCTCCACCGGGGAGCTGTTTTTT
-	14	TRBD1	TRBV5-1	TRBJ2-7	CASSPRTGDYEQYF	TGCGCCAGCAGCCCCCGGACAGGGGACTACGAGCAGTACTTC
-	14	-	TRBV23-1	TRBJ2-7	CARRRGTYSYEQYF	TGCGCCCGTCGGAGGGGGACCTATTCCTACGAGCAGTACTTC